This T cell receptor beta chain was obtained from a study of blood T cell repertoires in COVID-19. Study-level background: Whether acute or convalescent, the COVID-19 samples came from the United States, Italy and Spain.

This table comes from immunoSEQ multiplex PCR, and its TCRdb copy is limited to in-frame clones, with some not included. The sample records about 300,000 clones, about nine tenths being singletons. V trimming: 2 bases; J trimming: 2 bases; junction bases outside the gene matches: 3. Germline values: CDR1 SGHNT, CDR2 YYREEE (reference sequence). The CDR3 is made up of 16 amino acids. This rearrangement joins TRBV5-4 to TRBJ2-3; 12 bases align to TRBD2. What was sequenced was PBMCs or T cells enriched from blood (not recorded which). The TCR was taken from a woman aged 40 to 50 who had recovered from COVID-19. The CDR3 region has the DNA TGTGCCAGCAGCTTACTAGCGGGAGGTTCCACAGATACGCAGTATTTT. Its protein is CASSLLAGGSTDTQYF. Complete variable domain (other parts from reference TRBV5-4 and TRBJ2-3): ETGVTQSPTHLIKTRGQQVTLRCSSQSGHNTVSWYQQALGQGPQFIFQYYREEENGRGNFPPRFSGLQFPNYSSELNVNALELDDSALYLCASSLLAGGSTDTQYFGPGTRLTVL.